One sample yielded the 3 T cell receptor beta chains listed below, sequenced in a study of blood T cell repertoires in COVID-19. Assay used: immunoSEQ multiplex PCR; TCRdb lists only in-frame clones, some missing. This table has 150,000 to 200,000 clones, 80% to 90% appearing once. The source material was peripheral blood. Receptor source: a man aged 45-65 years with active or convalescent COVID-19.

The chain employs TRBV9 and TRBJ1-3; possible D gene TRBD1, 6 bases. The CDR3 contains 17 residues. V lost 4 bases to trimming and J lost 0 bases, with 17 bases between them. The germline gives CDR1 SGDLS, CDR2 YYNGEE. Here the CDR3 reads CASSPYRESSSGNTIYF. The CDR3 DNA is TGTGCCAGCAGCCCTTACAGGGAATCTAGCTCTGGAAACACCATATATTTT.

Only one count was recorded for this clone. CDR3 DNA sequence: TGTGCCAGCAGCCGACTCAGACTAGCGGGAGGCCCCACAGATACGCAGTATTTT. It encodes CASSRLRLAGGPTDTQYF. The genes are TRBV7-9 and TRBJ2-3; 13 bases are a match to TRBD2. Unmatched junction bases numbered 10, after V lost 5 bases and J lost 2 bases. In germline, CDR1 is SEHNR, CDR2 FQNEAQ (reference sequence). The CDR3 loop spans 18 amino acids.

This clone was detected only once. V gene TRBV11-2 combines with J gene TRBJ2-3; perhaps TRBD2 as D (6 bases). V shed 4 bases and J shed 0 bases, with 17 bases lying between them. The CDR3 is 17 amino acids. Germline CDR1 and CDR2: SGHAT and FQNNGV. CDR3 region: CASSSVGFAGSTDTQYF. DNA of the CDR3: TGTGCCAGCAGCTCAGTGGGTTTCGCGGGGAGCACAGATACGCAGTATTTT.